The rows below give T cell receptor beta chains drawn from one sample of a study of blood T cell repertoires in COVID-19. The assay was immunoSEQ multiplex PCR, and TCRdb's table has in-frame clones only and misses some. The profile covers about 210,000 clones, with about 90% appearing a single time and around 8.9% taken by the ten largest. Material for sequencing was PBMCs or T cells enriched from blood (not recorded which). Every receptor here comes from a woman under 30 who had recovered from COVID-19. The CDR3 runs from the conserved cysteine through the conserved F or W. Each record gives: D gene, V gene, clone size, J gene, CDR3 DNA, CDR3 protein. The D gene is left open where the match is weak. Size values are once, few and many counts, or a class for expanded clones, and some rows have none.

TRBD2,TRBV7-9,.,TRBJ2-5,TGTGCCAGCAGCTTATTTGGGACTAGCCAAGAGACCCAGTACTTC,CASSLFGTSQETQYF
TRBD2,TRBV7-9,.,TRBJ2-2,TGTGCCAGCAGCTTACTAGCGGGGGGCGGCACCGGGGAGCTGTTTTTT,CASSLLAGGGTGELFF
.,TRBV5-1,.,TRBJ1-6,TGCGCCAGCAGCTTGGCTACGGGGAGCGGTAATTCACCCCTCCACTTT,CASSLATGSGNSPLHF
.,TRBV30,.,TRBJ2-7,TGTGCCTGGACCGATCCCTTAGGGGGAGAGCAGTACTTC,CAWTDPLGGEQYF
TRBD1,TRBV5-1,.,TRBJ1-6,TGCGCCAGCAGCGTTGGGACAGGGGGCAGGGATTCACCCCTCCACTTT,CASSVGTGGRDSPLHF
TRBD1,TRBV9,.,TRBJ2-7,TGTGCCAGCAGCCCACGGACAGGGCCCTCCTACGAGCAGTACTTC,CASSPRTGPSYEQYF
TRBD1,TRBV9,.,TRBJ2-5,TGTGCCAGCAGCGGTGGCAGGGGGCTAGGGGAGACCCAGTACTTC,CASSGGRGLGETQYF
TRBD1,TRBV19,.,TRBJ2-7,TGTGCCAGTAGTTCCGGGACAGGGGTCCCCTACGAGCAGTACTTC,CASSSGTGVPYEQYF
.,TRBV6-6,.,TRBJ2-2,TGTGCCAGCAGCGAGGGGGGGATCAACACCGGGGAGCTGTTTTTT,CASSEGGINTGELFF
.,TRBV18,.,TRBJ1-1,TGTGCCAGCTCACCCAGGGCGGAAGGCACTGAAGCTTTCTTT,CASSPRAEGTEAFF
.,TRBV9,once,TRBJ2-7,TGTGCCAGCAGCGTTTACAGTATTCCCTCGGACGAGCAGTACTTC,CASSVYSIPSDEQYF
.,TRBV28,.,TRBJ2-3,TGTGCCACCAAAGCCCGGTTGGATACGCAGTATTTT,CATKARLDTQYF
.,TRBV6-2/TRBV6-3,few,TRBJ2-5,TGTGCCAGCAGCCCCTGGGCGCGGGAACAAGAGACCCAGTACTTC,CASSPWAREQETQYF
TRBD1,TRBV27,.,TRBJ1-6,TGTGCCAGCAGTACTCTAAGACAGGGATTCTATAATTCACCCCTCCACTTT,CASSTLRQGFYNSPLHF
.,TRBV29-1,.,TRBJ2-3,TGCAGCGCACATTACCTCACAGATACGCAGTATTTT,CSAHYLTDTQYF
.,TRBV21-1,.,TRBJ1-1,TGTGCCAGCAGCAAAGGAGGGACAGACCCGGGACCCGCTGAAGCTTTCTTT,CASSKGGTDPGPAEAFF